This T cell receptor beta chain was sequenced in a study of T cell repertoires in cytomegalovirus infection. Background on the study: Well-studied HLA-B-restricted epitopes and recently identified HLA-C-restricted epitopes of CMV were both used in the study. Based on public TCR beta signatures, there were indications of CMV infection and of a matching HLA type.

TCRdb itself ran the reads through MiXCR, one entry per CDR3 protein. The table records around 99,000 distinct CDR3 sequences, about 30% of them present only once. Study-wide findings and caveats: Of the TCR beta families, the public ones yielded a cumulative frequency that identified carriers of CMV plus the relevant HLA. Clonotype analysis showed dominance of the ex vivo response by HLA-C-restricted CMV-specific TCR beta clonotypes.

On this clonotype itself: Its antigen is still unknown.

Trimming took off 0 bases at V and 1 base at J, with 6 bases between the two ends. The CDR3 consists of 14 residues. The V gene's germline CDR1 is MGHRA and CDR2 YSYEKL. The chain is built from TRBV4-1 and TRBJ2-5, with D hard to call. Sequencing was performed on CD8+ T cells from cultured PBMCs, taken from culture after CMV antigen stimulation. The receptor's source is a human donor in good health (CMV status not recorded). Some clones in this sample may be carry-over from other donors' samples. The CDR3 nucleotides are TGCGCCAGCAGCCAAGATTGGTTCCAAGAGACCCAGTACTTC. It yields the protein CASSQDWFQETQYF.